Here is one TCR beta chain with its context. Per the germline V gene, CDR1 is LNHDA and CDR2 is SQIVND (reference sequence). V shed 5 bases and J shed 6 bases, with 14 bases lying between them. CDR3 length equals 13 residues. The entry originates in a study of blood T cell repertoires in COVID-19. Across the study: From the United States, Italy and Spain came samples of acute and convalescent COVID-19. From T cells, B-cell-depleted T cells, or PBMCs came the material, which was cDNA or gDNA.

In the original analysis: Scientists estimated how many nucleated cells there were by amplifying reference gene primers. Measured with immunoSEQ multiplex PCR; TCRdb has only the in-frame clones, and not every one. D and trimming come from the DNA, and the V and J calls and clone size come from that table. The profile covers about 45,000 clones, with over 75% appearing a single time and around 15% taken by the ten largest. This TCR came from a human donor in a cohort sampled during active COVID-19. Source material: peripheral blood. The chain has TRBV19 and TRBJ2-7, with D perhaps matching TRBD1 (5 bases). The DNA of the CDR3 is TGTGCCAGTAGTGGGGAAGGGGTCGGCGAGCAGTACTTC. It specifies CASSGEGVGEQYF.